This TCR beta chain derives from a study of Ad26.COV2.S vaccination and SARS-CoV-2 variants. The treatment was: approximately 18 received Ad26.COV2.S at low or high dose, single or two shots; 5 received placebo; per-sample allocation not given. Samples analyzed were those drawn on day 63 after the first vaccine or placebo injection. The CDR3 runs 18 residues. CDR1 is SGDLS and CDR2 is YYNGEE in the germline V gene. Trimming removed 3 bases from V and 7 bases from J; junction bases left unmatched: 18. Sequenced by immunoSEQ multiplex PCR; TCRdb stores in-frame clones only, minus some. The sample yields over 400,000 clones, 80% to 95% seen once.

The source was peripheral blood, collected in a trial of Ad26.COV2.S vaccine versus placebo. The chain has TRBV9 and TRBJ2-7, with 11 bases matching TRBD2. The source of this sequence is a person between 18 and 65 years old who received the Ad26.COV2.S COVID-19 vaccine or a placebo. The CDR3 loop reads CASSATPTSGRTPTEQYF. CDR3 coding DNA: TGTGCCAGCAGCGCCACCCCTACTAGCGGGAGAACACCTACGGAGCAGTACTTC.